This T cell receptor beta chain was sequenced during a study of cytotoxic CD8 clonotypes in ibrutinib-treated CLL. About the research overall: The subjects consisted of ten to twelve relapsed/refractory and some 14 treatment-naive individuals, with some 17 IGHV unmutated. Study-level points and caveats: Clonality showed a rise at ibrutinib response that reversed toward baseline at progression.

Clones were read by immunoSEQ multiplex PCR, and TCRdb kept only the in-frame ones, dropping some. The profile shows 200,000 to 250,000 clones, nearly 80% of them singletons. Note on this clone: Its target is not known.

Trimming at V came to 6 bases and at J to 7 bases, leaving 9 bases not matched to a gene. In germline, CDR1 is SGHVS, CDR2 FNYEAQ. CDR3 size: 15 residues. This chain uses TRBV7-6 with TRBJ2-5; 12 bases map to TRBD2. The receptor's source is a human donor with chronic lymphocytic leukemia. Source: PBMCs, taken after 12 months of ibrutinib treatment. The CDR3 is CASSPTSGGPGTQYF. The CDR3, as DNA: TGTGCCAGCAGTCCAACTAGCGGGGGGCCCGGGACCCAGTACTTC.